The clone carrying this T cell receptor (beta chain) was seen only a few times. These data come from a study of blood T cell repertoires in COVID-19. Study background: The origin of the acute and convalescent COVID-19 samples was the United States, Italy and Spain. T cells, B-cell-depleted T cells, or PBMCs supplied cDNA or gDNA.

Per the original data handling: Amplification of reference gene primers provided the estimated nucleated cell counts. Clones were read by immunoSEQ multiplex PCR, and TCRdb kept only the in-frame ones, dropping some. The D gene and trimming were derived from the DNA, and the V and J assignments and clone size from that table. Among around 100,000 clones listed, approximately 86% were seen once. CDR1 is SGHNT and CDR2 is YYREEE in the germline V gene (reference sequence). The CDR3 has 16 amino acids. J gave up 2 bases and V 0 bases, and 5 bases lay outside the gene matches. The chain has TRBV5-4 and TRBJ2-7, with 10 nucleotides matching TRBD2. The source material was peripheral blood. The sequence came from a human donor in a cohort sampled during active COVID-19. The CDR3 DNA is TGTGCCAGCAGCTTGGCCGGGCTAGCGGGAGCCTACGAGCAGTACTTC. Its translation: CASSLAGLAGAYEQYF.